These T cell receptor beta chains were read from a single sample in a study of tumor and adjacent non-tumor tissue in lung cancer. TCRdb passed the multiplex PCR reads through MiXCR, listing each CDR3 protein once. The top ten hold around 20% of the sample, which has 68,000 or so distinct CDR3 sequences, 55% to 70% seen once. The sequencing sample was made of lung tumor tissue. All receptors derive from a man aged 50-59 years with non-small cell lung cancer. Each CDR3 is given without its conserved first and last residue.

v_gene	CDR3aa
TRBV6-2/TRBV6-3	ASSYWSRTGLSNYGYT
TRBV19	ASSIAAVTGELF
TRBV11-2	ASSIDRFNYSYT
TRBV6-5	ASSYLITPGELF
TRBV9	ASSIAGAPADTQY
TRBV7-9	ASSLAGLGNEQF
TRBV4-2	ASNQDSCGYT
TRBV4-1	AISQGTSGRLLYYEQY
TRBV28	ASRKAIAGSYEQY
TRBV11-3	ASNLEGWSRDEQF
TRBV28	AISFWREVHTGELF
TRBV12-3/TRBV12-4	ASSLRVPRGGEQY
TRBV7-8	ARSLEIDRRQSPLH
TRBV6-1	VSSEAPGQPRGDTRY
TRBV6-5	VSSLLAGAYNEQF
TRBV12-3/TRBV12-4	ASERNIDTQY
TRBV30	AWRVNNYGYT
TRBV12-3/TRBV12-4	ASSFMTGQPQH
TRBV10-3	AISEEKIGDTQY
TRBV2	ASSEEGVQGFSGNTIY
TRBV10-3	AVSPGDMTETQY
TRBV24-1	ATSEPRTETSHNEQF
TRBV7-9	ASSLGGQGDHGCN
TRBV28	ASSLQLAGASTGELF
TRBV28	VSSTNRLLGDYEHY
TRBV5-5	ASSPKGRDFGTEAF
TRBV20-1	SADGPGGGASPLH
TRBV20-1	SALYRGPQPQH
TRBV15	ATSRDQGLATDTQY
TRBV11-2	AISSVFTQGEGSHTIY
TRBV5-1	ASSRDREKYNEQF
TRBV12-3/TRBV12-4	ASRWGRTTDTQY
TRBV4-1	VSSQSLAASTDTQY
TRBV12-3/TRBV12-4	ASNRGGLHNEQF
TRBV11-3	ASSLGAGTNTGELF
TRBV11-1	ASSLERADNEQI
TRBV11-2	ASSLGGDEQH
TRBV25-1	ASRGEKLF
TRBV11-1	ASSFQDRPGELF
TRBV14	ASSQFQGLQGEQY
TRBV4-1	ASSRYGQHSPLH
TRBV4-1	ASSPRGEMVNEQF
TRBV6-5	ASSYTDRAREANVPT
TRBV14	AISARDSHQETQH
TRBV4-2	ASSQVTNGRAKEEF